The rows below give T cell receptor beta chains drawn from one sample of a study of blood T cell repertoires in COVID-19. Libraries were prepared by immunoSEQ multiplex PCR; TCRdb keeps only in-frame clonotypes and omits some of them. Seen here are 200,000 or so clones, around 89% observed once, and the top ten hold approximately 2.4%. Sequenced material: peripheral blood. These receptors came from a man younger than 45 with COVID-19, enrolled during active disease. Both conserved end residues are part of each CDR3. A D gene is named only where the DNA matches it firmly. Rows may omit the clone size; those that give it use once, few, many or a size class.

>NA|TRBV7-2|TRBJ2-7|NA
CASSFEWRGDYEQYF
TGTGCCAGCAGCTTCGAGTGGCGTGGAGACTACGAGCAGTACTTC
>NA|TRBV3-1/TRBV3-2|TRBJ1-2|NA
CASSRGTYGYTF
TGTGCCAGCAGCCGAGGGACTTATGGCTACACCTTC
>NA|TRBV19|TRBJ2-3|NA
CASSRRPPVDTQYF
TGTGCCAGTAGTAGGAGACCGCCCGTGGATACGCAGTATTTT
>TRBD1|TRBV10-3|TRBJ1-5|NA
CAIGSGTGGNQPQHF
TGTGCCATCGGATCCGGGACAGGGGGCAATCAGCCCCAGCATTTT
>TRBD2|TRBV4-2|TRBJ2-5|NA
CASSPGASGGGETQYF
TGTGCCAGCAGCCCTGGGGCTAGCGGGGGGGGAGAGACCCAGTACTTC
>NA|TRBV11-3|TRBJ2-1|NA
CASSFSSRGPYNEQFF
TGTGCCAGCAGCTTCTCCTCCCGCGGCCCCTACAATGAGCAGTTCTTC
>TRBD1|TRBV10-3|TRBJ1-5|NA
CAITPGQGGKGNQPQHF
TGTGCCATCACTCCGGGACAGGGAGGCAAGGGCAATCAGCCCCAGCATTTT
>NA|TRBV12-3/TRBV12-4|TRBJ1-1|NA
CASSLAGGTEAFF
TGTGCCAGCAGTTTAGCGGGGGGCACTGAAGCTTTCTTT
>TRBD1|TRBV7-2|TRBJ1-2|NA
CASSIQGARGYTF
TGTGCCAGCAGTATACAGGGGGCGCGGGGCTACACCTTC
>TRBD2|TRBV23-1|TRBJ2-2|NA
CASSQSSVGASGGHYTGELFF
TGCGCCAGCAGTCAATCGAGTGTTGGGGCTAGCGGGGGGCACTACACCGGGGAGCTGTTTTTT
>NA|TRBV28|TRBJ2-1|NA
CASSSPLEKNSYNEQFF
TGTGCCAGCAGTTCCCCTCTAGAGAAGAACTCCTACAATGAGCAGTTCTTC
>TRBD1|TRBV15|TRBJ2-1|NA
CATGIERGPINEQFF
TGTGCCACCGGGATAGAGAGGGGGCCCATCAATGAGCAGTTCTTC
>NA|TRBV10-3|TRBJ2-7|NA
CAIRPGTFAYEQYF
TGTGCCATCAGGCCCGGGACTTTCGCCTACGAGCAGTACTTC
>TRBD1|TRBV9|TRBJ2-3|NA
CASSLDRGDTDTQYF
TGTGCCAGCAGCCTCGACAGGGGCGACACAGATACGCAGTATTTT
>NA|TRBV1|TRBJ2-1|NA
CTSSQDLTSGSFYNEQFF
TGCACCAGCAGCCAAGATTTGACTAGCGGGAGTTTCTACAATGAGCAGTTCTTC
>TRBD2|TRBV7-9|TRBJ2-3|NA
CASSRTSGGTDTQYF
TGTGCCAGCAGCCGGACTAGCGGGGGCACAGATACGCAGTATTTT
>NA|TRBV18|TRBJ1-1|NA
CASSPEGPTEAFF
TGTGCCAGCTCACCGGAGGGACCTACTGAAGCTTTCTTT
>TRBD2|TRBV7-9|TRBJ2-1|NA
CASSFPLSGSSYNEQFF
TGTGCCAGCAGCTTCCCCCTTAGCGGGAGTTCCTACAATGAGCAGTTCTTC
>NA|TRBV19|TRBJ1-6|NA
CASSIDRGQNSPLHF
TGTGCCAGTAGTATAGATCGCGGACAGAATTCACCCCTCCACTTT
>TRBD1|TRBV7-2|TRBJ1-1|NA
CASSPRGANTEAFF
TGTGCCAGCAGCCCCAGGGGGGCAAACACTGAAGCTTTCTTT
>TRBD1|TRBV29-1|TRBJ1-5|NA
CSVGRTGEGQPQHF
TGCAGCGTTGGCCGGACAGGGGAGGGTCAGCCCCAGCATTTT
>TRBD1|TRBV7-9|TRBJ1-2|NA
CASSLEGGGGYTF
TGTGCCAGCAGCTTAGAAGGGGGCGGTGGCTACACCTTC
>TRBD1|TRBV7-2|TRBJ1-2|NA
CASSQDRGYGYGYTF
TGTGCCAGCAGCCAGGACAGGGGATATGGCTATGGCTACACCTTC
>NA|TRBV4-1|TRBJ1-3|NA
CASSQGWTANSGNTIYF
TGCGCCAGCAGCCAAGGGTGGACTGCCAACTCTGGAAACACCATATATTTT
>TRBD2|TRBV7-2|TRBJ2-3|NA
CASSRTSGTSTDTQYF
TGTGCCAGCAGCCGGACTAGCGGAACTAGCACAGATACGCAGTATTTT
>NA|TRBV3-1/TRBV3-2|TRBJ2-7|few
CASSQVITLRDEQYF
TGTGCCAGCAGCCAAGTGATCACCTTACGGGACGAGCAGTACTTC
>TRBD1|TRBV28|TRBJ1-5|NA
CASSLLGQFNQPQHF
TGTGCCAGCAGTTTATTGGGACAGTTTAATCAGCCCCAGCATTTT
>TRBD2|TRBV15|TRBJ2-1|NA
CATSSWEGYNEQFF
TGTGCCACCAGCAGCTGGGAGGGGTACAATGAGCAGTTCTTC
>TRBD2|TRBV13|TRBJ2-2|NA
CASSPITQRERDTGELFF
TGTGCCAGCAGCCCCATTACTCAGCGGGAGCGGGACACCGGGGAGCTGTTTTTT
>TRBD1|TRBV5-4|TRBJ1-2|NA
CASSLGGTGTNYGYTF
TGTGCCAGCAGCTTGGGTGGGACAGGTACTAACTATGGCTACACCTTC
>NA|TRBV27|TRBJ2-7|once
CASSFNGYEQYF
TGTGCCAGCAGTTTTAACGGGTACGAGCAGTACTTC
>TRBD1|TRBV19|TRBJ2-2|NA
CASNQGTGHTGELFF
TGTGCCAGTAACCAAGGGACAGGGCACACCGGGGAGCTGTTTTTT
>TRBD2|TRBV7-6|TRBJ2-3|few
CASSLWSSGYTDTQYF
TGTGCCAGCAGCTTATGGTCTAGCGGGTACACAGATACGCAGTATTTT
>NA|TRBV3-1/TRBV3-2|TRBJ1-5|NA
CASSKTRGVTSNQPQHF
TGTGCCAGCAGCAAGACCCGGGGGGTGACGAGCAATCAGCCCCAGCATTTT
>TRBD1|TRBV9|TRBJ1-6|NA
CASSVAEGASSPLHF
TGTGCCAGCAGCGTAGCCGAGGGGGCGAGTTCACCCCTCCACTTT
>TRBD2|TRBV5-5|TRBJ2-2|NA
CASSFRDTPIGTRDRGELFF
TGTGCCAGCAGCTTCCGGGACACCCCGATCGGGACTAGGGATAGGGGGGAGCTGTTTTTT
>NA|TRBV18|TRBJ2-1|few
CASSPPDRNEQFF
TGTGCCAGCTCACCACCCGACAGGAATGAGCAGTTCTTC
>NA|TRBV9|TRBJ1-6|NA
CASSVDSGNRNSPLHF
TGTGCCAGCAGCGTAGACTCCGGGAATCGGAATTCACCCCTCCACTTT
>NA|TRBV10-3|TRBJ1-2|NA
CAISEPERVGTF
TGTGCCATCAGTGAACCTGAGAGGGTGGGCACCTTC
>NA|TRBV28|TRBJ1-6|NA
CASRGGVLSHGGTPLHF
TGTGCCAGCAGAGGGGGGGTACTTAGCCATGGGGGGACACCCCTCCACTTT
>TRBD1|TRBV7-2|TRBJ1-2|NA
CASSLAAARGLYGYTF
TGTGCCAGCAGCTTAGCGGCGGCCAGGGGGCTCTATGGCTACACCTTC
>TRBD1|TRBV7-9|TRBJ1-1|NA
CASSLRDRAVAFF
TGTGCCAGCAGCTTAAGGGACAGGGCGGTAGCTTTCTTT
>TRBD1|TRBV28|TRBJ1-5|NA
CASSGGQTSNQPQHF
TGTGCCAGCAGCGGGGGACAGACCTCCAATCAGCCCCAGCATTTT
>NA|TRBV6-2/TRBV6-3|TRBJ1-5|NA
CASSVGAHSPQHF
TGTGCCAGCAGTGTAGGGGCCCATTCGCCCCAGCATTTT
>NA|TRBV11-2|TRBJ1-6|NA
CASSIQRTGNSPLHF
TGTGCCAGCAGCATACAAAGGACGGGAAATTCACCCCTCCACTTT
>TRBD2|TRBV14|TRBJ2-1|NA
CASSLGRGGNEQFF
TGTGCCAGCAGCCTGGGGCGGGGGGGCAATGAGCAGTTCTTC
>NA|TRBV7-9|TRBJ2-1|NA
CASTLWDSALHNEQFF
TGTGCCAGCACCTTATGGGACTCTGCCCTACACAATGAGCAGTTCTTC
>NA|TRBV7-9|TRBJ1-6|NA
CASSPGTGDNSPLHF
TGTGCCAGCAGCCCCGGTACGGGGGACAATTCACCCCTCCACTTT
>NA|TRBV4-1|TRBJ2-2|NA
CASSRSGTLINTGELFF
TGCGCCAGCAGCCGGTCGGGAACCCTAATAAACACCGGGGAGCTGTTTTTT
>TRBD1|TRBV10-3|TRBJ2-3|NA
CAAKGAPFTDTQYF
TGTGCCGCGAAGGGGGCCCCTTTCACAGATACGCAGTATTTT
>TRBD1|TRBV30|TRBJ2-5|NA
CAWSVTGEGTQYF
TGTGCCTGGAGTGTAACAGGGGAAGGGACCCAGTACTTC
>TRBD1|TRBV9|TRBJ2-7|NA
CASSAGTGGFYEQYF
TGTGCCAGCAGCGCCGGGACAGGGGGTTTCTACGAGCAGTACTTC
>NA|TRBV4-2|TRBJ2-7|few
CASSQEDNGEQYF
TGTGCCAGCAGCCAAGAAGACAACGGCGAGCAGTACTTC
>TRBD2|TRBV3-1/TRBV3-2|TRBJ2-5|NA
CASSQVSGRTILQETQYF
TGTGCCAGCAGCCAAGTTAGCGGGAGGACTATCCTCCAAGAGACCCAGTACTTC
>NA|TRBV6-2/TRBV6-3|TRBJ1-2|NA
CASSYSNYGYTF
TGTGCCAGCAGTTACAGCAACTATGGCTACACCTTC